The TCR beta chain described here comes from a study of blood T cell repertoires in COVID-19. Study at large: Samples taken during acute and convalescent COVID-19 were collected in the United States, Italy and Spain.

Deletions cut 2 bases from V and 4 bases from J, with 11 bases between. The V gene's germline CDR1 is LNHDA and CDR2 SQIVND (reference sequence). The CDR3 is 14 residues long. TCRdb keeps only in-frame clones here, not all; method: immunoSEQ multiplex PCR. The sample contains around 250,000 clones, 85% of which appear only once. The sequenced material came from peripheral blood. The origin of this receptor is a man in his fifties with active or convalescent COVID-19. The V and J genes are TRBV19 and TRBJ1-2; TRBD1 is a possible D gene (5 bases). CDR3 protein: CASSIRGGAYGYTF. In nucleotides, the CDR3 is TGTGCCAGTAGTATACGGGGCGGGGCCTATGGCTACACCTTC.